These 31 T cell receptor beta chains share one sample of origin, sequenced in a study of blood T cells in healthy people across ages. A second PCR of about 7 to 12 cycles used a sample-barcoded 5' primer and a J-beta primer mix. TCRdb re-analysed the 5' RACE reads in MiXCR, keeping a single row per CDR3 protein. The sample yields 790,000 or so distinct CDR3 sequences, 45% to 70% seen once. The material sequenced was blood. The receptors come from a man aged 40-50 years in good health.

The chain recombines TRBV7-9 with TRBJ1-2; D is uncertain. Germline V gives CDR1 SEHNR, CDR2 FQNEAQ (reference sequence). V was clipped by 2 bases and J by 6 bases, with 16 bases between them. This CDR3 is 15 amino acids long. The CDR3 DNA sequence: TGTGCCAGCAGCTTAATTGGGGTGGTGTTAAATGGCTACACCTTC. Its protein product is CASSLIGVVLNGYTF.

The table lists this clonotype with a few counts. V and J are TRBV20-1 and TRBJ1-1, with 9 bases that match TRBD1. There are 14 residues in the CDR3. In germline, CDR1 is DFQATT, CDR2 SNEGSKA (reference sequence). V shed 5 bases, J shed 4 bases, and the junction held 8 bases outside the gene matches. The CDR3 DNA reads TGCAGTGCTGATACCGGGACAGGGATCACTGAAGCTTTCTTT. The encoded protein is CSADTGTGITEAFF.

This clonotype showed up just once. The gene calls are TRBV11-2 and TRBJ2-5; 7 positions agree with TRBD2. The CDR3 is made up of 16 amino acids. Germline V gives CDR1 SGHAT, CDR2 FQNNGV. The J segment lost 4 bases and the V segment lost 1 base, leaving 9 bases of the junction unmatched. The CDR3 loop is CASSLARTRLTETQYF. The CDR3 DNA reads TGTGCCAGCAGCTTAGCGAGGACTAGATTGACAGAGACCCAGTACTTC.

This clonotype has a handful of counts. The J gene is TRBJ2-5, the V gene TRBV28, with D hard to call. Germline lookup yields CDR1 MDHEN and CDR2 SYDVKM. V lost 3 bases and J lost 5, with 16 bases in between. The CDR3 sequence is 15 residues long. The chain's CDR3 is CASSFRLIGQETQYF. Written as DNA, the CDR3 is TGTGCCAGCAGTTTTCGATTAATAGGGCAGGAGACCCAGTACTTC.

This chain connects TRBV5-8 to TRBJ2-7; possibly TRBD1 for D (5 bases). The CDR3 runs 16 residues. V lost 4 bases to trimming and J lost 3 bases, with 20 bases between them. CDR1 SGHTS and CDR2 YDEGEE come from the germline V gene. As DNA, the CDR3 is TGTGCCAGCAGCCCTGGTCGTGCAGGGCTATACTACGAGCAGTACTTC. Translated, it gives CASSPGRAGLYYEQYF.

This clonotype was recorded a few times. The genes are TRBV12-3 or TRBV12-4 and TRBJ2-4; D is uncertain. The last part of the DNA fits TRBJ2-7 better; the J call may be wrong. The CDR3 runs to 16 residues. The CDR3 region is CASTSSSGYTPYEQYF. The CDR3, as DNA: TGTGCCAGCACCTCATCGTCGGGCTACACCCCCTACGAGCAGTACTTC.

The rearrangement links TRBV29-1 to TRBJ2-3; D could derive from TRBD1 or TRBD2 (5 bases each). Germline assignment: CDR1 SQVTM and CDR2 ANQGSEA. V lost 5 bases and J 2 bases, leaving 14 bases between the germline ends. This CDR3 is 14 amino acids long. The CDR3 is CSVPRQGDTDTQYF. The DNA for the CDR3 is TGCAGCGTTCCCCGGCAGGGAGACACAGATACGCAGTATTTT.

This clonotype was detected a few times. The chain has TRBV7-3 and TRBJ2-3, with 7 bases matching TRBD2. Germline CDR1 and CDR2: SGHTA and FQGTGA. With V trimmed by 2 bases and J by 3 bases, 8 bases remained unmatched. CDR3 length: 16 amino acids. CDR3 in amino acids: CASSLSGGSVTDTQYF. The CDR3 nucleotides are TGTGCCAGCAGCTTATCCGGCGGGAGTGTAACAGATACGCAGTATTTT.

This clonotype was recorded a few times. The V call is TRBV6-2 or TRBV6-3, the J call TRBJ1-5, with 9 positions matching TRBD1. Unmatched junction bases numbered 7, after V lost 6 bases and J lost 4 bases. Germline V CDR1 and CDR2: MNHEY, SVGEGT. The CDR3 contains 15 residues. CDR3 loop: CASRATGTGNQPQHF. CDR3 in DNA: TGTGCCAGCAGAGCTACCGGGACAGGGAATCAGCCCCAGCATTTT.

The V call is TRBV28, the J call TRBJ2-7; TRBD1 aligns across 12 bases. Germline V gene sequence: CDR1 MDHEN, CDR2 SYDVKM. The V segment lost 3 bases and the J segment 3 bases; nucleotides outside the gene matches: 6. The CDR3 is 16 amino acids. The CDR3 spells CASSLEGDRGLYEQYF. CDR3 in DNA: TGTGCCAGCAGTTTGGAAGGGGACAGGGGGCTCTACGAGCAGTACTTC. Supplemented by reference TRBV28 and TRBJ2-7, the full variable domain reads DVKVTQSSRYLVKRTGEKVFLECVQDMDHENMFWYRQDPGLGLRLIYFSYDVKMKEKGDIPEGYSVSREKKERFSLILESASTNQTSMYLCASSLEGDRGLYEQYFGPGTRLTVT.

This clonotype was observed a handful of times. The chain links TRBV12-3 or TRBV12-4 to TRBJ2-1, with 8 bases lining up with TRBD1. J gave up 5 bases and V 7 bases, and 19 bases lay outside the gene matches. There are 18 residues in the CDR3. CDR3 amino acids: CASTRWRIRDRNHNEQFF. CDR3 coding DNA: TGTGCCAGCACCCGGTGGCGGATCCGGGACAGGAACCACAATGAGCAGTTCTTC.

The chain has TRBV6-2 or TRBV6-3 and TRBJ1-1; tentative D call: TRBD1 (5 bases). The CDR3 extends over 17 amino acids. The V gene lost 4 bases and the J gene lost 1 base, with 19 bases spanning the gap. The germline V gene encodes CDR1 MNHEY and CDR2 SVGEGT. This chain's CDR3 is CASSFSPDKAANTEAFF. CDR3 DNA: TGTGCCAGCAGTTTTTCCCCGGACAAAGCCGCGAACACTGAAGCTTTCTTT.

The chain couples TRBV5-6 to TRBJ2-7; the D gene is possibly TRBD2 (7 bases). This CDR3 is built from 15 residues. Trimming removed 3 bases at V and 3 bases at J, with 16 bases between. Germline V lookup: CDR1 SGHDT, CDR2 YYEEEE. The CDR3 sequence: CASSWTRGGRYEQYF. The CDR3 DNA follows: TGTGCCAGCAGCTGGACTAGGGGGGGTCGCTACGAGCAGTACTTC.

This clonotype was counted at least ten times. Possible read error: a much larger clone is one base away. The J gene is TRBJ2-5, the V gene TRBV29-1; D possibly matches TRBD1 or TRBD2 (5 bases each). Trimming took 3 bases from V and 11 from J, leaving 25 bases between them. Germline V gene lookup returns CDR1 SQVTM and CDR2 ANQGSEA. The CDR3 covers 15 residues. The CDR3 sequence: CSVDLVGPLDNEQYF. CDR3 DNA: TGCAGCGTTGACCTCGTGGGACCCCTTGACAATGAGCAGTACTTC.

This chain links TRBV20-1 with TRBJ2-1, with 16 bases aligning to TRBD2. Germline loops: CDR1 DFQATT, CDR2 SNEGSKA (reference sequence). V dropped 6 bases and J dropped 2; count of bases not matched to a gene: 7. The CDR3 spans 17 residues. The CDR3 region has the DNA TGCAGTGCCAATTCCGGGACTAGCGGGGGGGCCTACAATGAGCAGTTCTTC. This translates into CSANSGTSGGAYNEQFF.

V is TRBV27 and J is TRBJ2-6; weak D call: TRBD2 (5 bases). Trimming removed 8 bases from V and 0 bases from J, with 17 bases in between. CDR1 is MNHEY and CDR2 is SMNVEV in the germline V gene (reference sequence). The CDR3 runs to 17 residues. CDR3 protein: CASHKRSGNSGANVLTF. The CDR3 nucleotides are TGTGCCAGCCACAAAAGGTCCGGGAACTCTGGGGCCAACGTCCTGACTTTC.

The rearrangement uses TRBV6-2 or TRBV6-3 and TRBJ2-1; 8 nucleotides line up with TRBD2. The CDR3 sequence is 15 residues long. Trimming took 6 bases from V and 4 from J; bases not matched to a gene: 8. CDR1 and CDR2 (germline): MNHEY, SVGEGT. CDR3 DNA: TGTGCCAGCAGCCCCATAGCGGGACGTTACAATGAGCAGTTCTTC. Translation gives CASSPIAGRYNEQFF.

This clonotype was counted only a few times. The rearrangement links TRBV29-1 to TRBJ2-3, with TRBD2 identical over 8 bases. The CDR3 sequence is 14 residues long. The junction had 7 bases not matched to a gene; V was cut back by 5 bases and J by 3 bases. Germline V gene sequence: CDR1 SQVTM, CDR2 ANQGSEA. Here the CDR3 reads CSVSGLAGTDTQYF. The CDR3 DNA reads TGCAGCGTTAGCGGACTAGCTGGGACAGATACGCAGTATTTT.

This clonotype was detected only once. The chain recombines TRBV29-1 with TRBJ2-7, with TRBD1 identical over 8 bases. The V and J ends lost 7 bases and 1 base, in that order; junction bases with no gene match: 3. Germline V lookup: CDR1 SQVTM, CDR2 ANQGSEA. The CDR3 extends over 12 amino acids. Here the CDR3 DNA reads TGCAGCGCTGGGACAGGATCCTACGAGCAGTACTTC. Protein: CSAGTGSYEQYF.

A remark on this clonotype: Germline and junction disagree at one end, which may indicate a read error. J is TRBJ2-7 and V is TRBV12-3 or TRBV12-4; 7 bases match TRBD2. CDR3 size: 13 residues. CDR3 sequence reads: CAGSIREGYEQYF. CDR3 DNA sequence: TGTGCCGGCAGCATCAGGGAGGGCTACGAGCAGTACTTC.

There are a few counts of this clonotype. J is TRBJ2-5 and V is TRBV10-3; tentative D call: TRBD2 (5 bases). Per germline, CDR1 ENHRY and CDR2 SYGVKD. Trimming cost V 6 bases and J 5 bases, with 13 bases left between them. The CDR3 sequence is 13 residues long. The CDR3 DNA sequence: TGTGCCATCAGAGATCCTCGGACTGAGACCCAGTACTTC. Translated: CAIRDPRTETQYF.

There are many counts of this clonotype. The V call is TRBV6-2 or TRBV6-3, the J call TRBJ1-5; 7 bases agree with TRBD1. CDR1 and CDR2 (germline): MNHEY, SVGEGT. CDR3 length: 14 residues. The V and J ends lost 0 bases and 7 bases, in that order; junction bases with no gene match: 3. CDR3 amino acids: CASSYSQGGQPQHF. The CDR3 DNA is TGTGCCAGCAGTTACTCGCAGGGGGGACAGCCCCAGCATTTT.

CDR3: CASSLPPDTYNEQFF. The CDR3 nucleotides are TGTGCCAGCAGTTTACCACCGGACACCTACAATGAGCAGTTCTTC. V gene TRBV28 combines with J gene TRBJ2-1; possibly TRBD1 for D (5 bases). Between the trimmed V and J ends, which lost 2 bases and 2 bases, there was a span of 10 bases. Germline V gives CDR1 MDHEN, CDR2 SYDVKM. CDR3 length: 15 amino acids.

This clonotype was counted between two and nine times. The chain carries TRBV3-1 and TRBJ2-5; 7 bases are shared with TRBD2. Germline V CDR1 and CDR2: LGHDT, YNNKEL (reference sequence). The CDR3 consists of 14 residues. The V segment lost 4 bases and the J segment 3 bases; nucleotides outside the gene matches: 5. In nucleotides, the CDR3 is TGTGCCAGCAGCCCTCGGACTAGTGAAGAGACCCAGTACTTC. Its protein is CASSPRTSEETQYF.

This clonotype was counted between two and nine times. This chain connects TRBV5-1 to TRBJ2-1; D remains unclear. With 0 bases removed from V and 8 bases from J, the gap between germline ends came to 12 bases. Per germline, CDR1 SGHRS and CDR2 YFSETQ. The CDR3 is 14 residues long. CDR3 loop: CASSLEGPDDEQFF. DNA of the CDR3: TGCGCCAGCAGCTTGGAAGGGCCTGATGATGAGCAGTTCTTC.

The chain combines TRBV20-1 with TRBJ2-3; D uncertain. This CDR3 has 15 amino acids. V was clipped by 4 bases and J by 3 bases, with 17 bases between them. Germline assignment: CDR1 DFQATT and CDR2 SNEGSKA (reference sequence). CDR3 nucleotide sequence: TGCAGTGCTACGCGTACCTGGACCTGGACAGATACGCAGTATTTT. Amino acids: CSATRTWTWTDTQYF.

This clonotype was found many times. V and J are TRBV12-3 or TRBV12-4 and TRBJ2-5, with 8 bases matching TRBD2. V lost 6 bases, J lost 1 base, and 1 base stayed unmatched. The CDR3 totals 13 residues. The CDR3 sequence is CASRSGGQETQYF. The CDR3 DNA sequence: TGTGCCAGCAGAAGCGGGGGCCAAGAGACCCAGTACTTC.

The genes are TRBV7-9 and TRBJ2-1; TRBD1 agrees at 9 bases. Germline trimming cut 5 bases from V and 7 bases from J; bases unmatched to any gene: 6. CDR1 and CDR2 (germline): SEHNR, FQNEAQ (reference sequence). The CDR3 has 14 residues. The CDR3 sequence: CASSHRGRENEQFF. DNA of the CDR3: TGTGCCAGCAGCCACAGGGGGCGCGAAAATGAGCAGTTCTTC.

This clonotype was seen only once. One end of the junction is discordant with germline, which a read error may explain. V gene TRBV24-1 combines with J gene TRBJ2-3; possible D gene TRBD2, 6 bases. Germline V gene data show CDR1 as KGHDR and CDR2 as SFDVKD. This CDR3 is 16 amino acids long. CDR3 sequence: CATSEAGTQITDTQYF. CDR3 nucleotides: TGTGCCACCAGTGAGGCCGGGACTCAGATCACAGACACGCAGTATTTT.

V and J are TRBV6-5 and TRBJ2-7; 8 bases match TRBD2. Germline V lookup: CDR1 MNHEY, CDR2 SVGAGI. V was clipped by 4 bases and J by 2 bases; unmatched bases: 10. CDR3 length: 16 amino acids. The chain's CDR3 is CASSSPGAGEAYEQYF. CDR3 bases: TGTGCCAGCAGTTCCCCCGGAGCGGGGGAGGCCTACGAGCAGTACTTC.

The chain couples TRBV28 to TRBJ1-4, with TRBD1 identical over 7 bases. This CDR3 is built from 14 residues. V lost 5 bases and J lost 5; bases outside the gene matches: 5. Germline-derived CDR1 and CDR2 are MDHEN and SYDVKM. The CDR3 region has the DNA TGTGCCAGCAGTCTCAGGGGGGTGAATGAAAAACTGTTTTTT. Protein sequence: CASSLRGVNEKLFF.